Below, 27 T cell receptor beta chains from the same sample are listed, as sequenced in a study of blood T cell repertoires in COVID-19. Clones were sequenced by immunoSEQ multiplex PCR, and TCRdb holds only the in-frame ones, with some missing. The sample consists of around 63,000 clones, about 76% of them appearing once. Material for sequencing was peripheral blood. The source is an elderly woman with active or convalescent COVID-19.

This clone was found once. In DNA form, the CDR3 reads TGTGCCAGTAGTATCCGTCGAGAGTCCGGGGAGCTGTTTTTT. Residues: CASSIRRESGELFF. The chain couples TRBV19 to TRBJ2-2, with D hard to call. V lost 3 bases to trimming and J lost 6 bases, with 11 bases between them. Germline V gene sequence: CDR1 LNHDA, CDR2 SQIVND (reference sequence). This CDR3 spans 14 amino acids.

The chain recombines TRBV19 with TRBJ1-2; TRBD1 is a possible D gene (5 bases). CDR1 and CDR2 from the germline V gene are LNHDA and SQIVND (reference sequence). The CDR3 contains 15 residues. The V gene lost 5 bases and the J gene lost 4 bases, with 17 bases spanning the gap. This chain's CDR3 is CASSFGGYTTYGYTF. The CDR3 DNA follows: TGTGCCAGTAGTTTCGGGGGATATACCACCTATGGCTACACCTTC.

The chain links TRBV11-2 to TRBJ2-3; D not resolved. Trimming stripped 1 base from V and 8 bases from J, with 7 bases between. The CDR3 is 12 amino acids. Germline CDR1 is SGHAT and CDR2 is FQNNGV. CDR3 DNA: TGTGCCAGCAGCTTAGTCGAGTCTACGCAGTATTTT. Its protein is CASSLVESTQYF.

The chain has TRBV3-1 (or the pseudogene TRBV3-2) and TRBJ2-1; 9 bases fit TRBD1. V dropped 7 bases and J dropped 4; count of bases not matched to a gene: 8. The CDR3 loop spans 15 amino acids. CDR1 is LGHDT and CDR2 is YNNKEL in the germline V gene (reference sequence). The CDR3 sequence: CASTSSGTGYNEQFF. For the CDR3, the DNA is TGTGCCAGCACCAGTTCCGGGACAGGGTACAATGAGCAGTTCTTC.

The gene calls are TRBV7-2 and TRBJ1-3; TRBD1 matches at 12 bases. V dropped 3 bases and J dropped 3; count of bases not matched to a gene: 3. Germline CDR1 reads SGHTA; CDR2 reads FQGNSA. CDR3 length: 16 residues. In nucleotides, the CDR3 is TGTGCCAGCAGCTTGGGACAGGGGGCGTTTGGAAACACCATATATTTT. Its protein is CASSLGQGAFGNTIYF.

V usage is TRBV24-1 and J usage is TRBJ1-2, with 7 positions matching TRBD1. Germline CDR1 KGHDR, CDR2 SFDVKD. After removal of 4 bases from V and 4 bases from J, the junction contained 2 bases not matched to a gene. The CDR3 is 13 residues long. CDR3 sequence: CATSERQGYGYTF. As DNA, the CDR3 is TGTGCCACCAGTGAGCGACAGGGCTATGGCTACACCTTC.

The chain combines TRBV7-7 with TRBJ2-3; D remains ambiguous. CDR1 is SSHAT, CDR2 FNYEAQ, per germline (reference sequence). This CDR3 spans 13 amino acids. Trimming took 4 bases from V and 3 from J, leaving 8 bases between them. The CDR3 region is CASSSGWTDTQYF. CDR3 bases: TGTGCCAGCAGCTCAGGATGGACAGATACGCAGTATTTT.

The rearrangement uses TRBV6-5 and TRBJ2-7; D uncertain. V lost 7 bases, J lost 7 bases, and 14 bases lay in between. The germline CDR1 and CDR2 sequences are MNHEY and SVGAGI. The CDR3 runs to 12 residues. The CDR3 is CASTTSGVEQYF. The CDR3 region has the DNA TGTGCCAGCACCACGTCCGGAGTTGAGCAGTACTTC.

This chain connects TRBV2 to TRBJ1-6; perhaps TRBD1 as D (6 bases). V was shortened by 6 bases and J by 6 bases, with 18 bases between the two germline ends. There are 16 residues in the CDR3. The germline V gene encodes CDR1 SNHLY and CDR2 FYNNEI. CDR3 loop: CASRKDSVASNSPLHF. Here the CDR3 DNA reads TGTGCCAGCAGGAAGGACAGCGTTGCATCTAATTCACCCCTCCACTTT.

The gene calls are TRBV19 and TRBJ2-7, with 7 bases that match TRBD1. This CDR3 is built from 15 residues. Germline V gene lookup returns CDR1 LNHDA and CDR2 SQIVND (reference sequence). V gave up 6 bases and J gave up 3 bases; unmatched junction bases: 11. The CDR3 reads CASRPGTAKGYEQYF. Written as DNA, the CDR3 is TGTGCCAGTAGGCCCGGGACAGCGAAAGGCTACGAGCAGTACTTC.

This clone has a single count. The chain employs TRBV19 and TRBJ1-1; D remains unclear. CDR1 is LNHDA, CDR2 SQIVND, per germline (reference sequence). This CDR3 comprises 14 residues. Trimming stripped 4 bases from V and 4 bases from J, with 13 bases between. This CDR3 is CASSTTRGRTEAFF. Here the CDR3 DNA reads TGTGCCAGTAGTACCACTCGTGGTCGCACTGAAGCTTTCTTT.

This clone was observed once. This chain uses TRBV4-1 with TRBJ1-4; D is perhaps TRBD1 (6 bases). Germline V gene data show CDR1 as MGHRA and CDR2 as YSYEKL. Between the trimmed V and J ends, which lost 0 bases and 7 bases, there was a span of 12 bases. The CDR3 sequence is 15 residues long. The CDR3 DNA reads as TGCGCCAGCAGCCAAGATTTCAGGGGTAGTGAAAAACTGTTTTTT. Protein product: CASSQDFRGSEKLFF.

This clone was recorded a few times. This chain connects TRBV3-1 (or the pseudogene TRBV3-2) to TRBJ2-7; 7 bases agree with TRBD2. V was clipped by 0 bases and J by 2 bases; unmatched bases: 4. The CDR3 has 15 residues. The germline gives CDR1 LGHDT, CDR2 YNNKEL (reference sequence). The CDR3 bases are TGTGCCAGCAGCCAAGATCTAGCGGATACCTACGAGCAGTACTTC. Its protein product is CASSQDLADTYEQYF.

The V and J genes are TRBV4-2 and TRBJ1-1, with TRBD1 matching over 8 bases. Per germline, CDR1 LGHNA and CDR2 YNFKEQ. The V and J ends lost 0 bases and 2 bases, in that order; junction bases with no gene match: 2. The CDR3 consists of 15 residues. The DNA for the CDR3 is TGTGCCAGCAGCCAAGACAGGGGGCATAACACTGAAGCTTTCTTT. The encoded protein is CASSQDRGHNTEAFF.

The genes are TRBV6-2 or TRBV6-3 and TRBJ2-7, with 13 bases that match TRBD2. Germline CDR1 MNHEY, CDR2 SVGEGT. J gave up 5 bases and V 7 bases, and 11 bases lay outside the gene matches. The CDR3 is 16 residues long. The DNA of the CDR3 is TGTGCCAGCACCCCACTAGCGGGGGGGCCCGGCGACGAGCAGTACTTC. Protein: CASTPLAGGPGDEQYF.

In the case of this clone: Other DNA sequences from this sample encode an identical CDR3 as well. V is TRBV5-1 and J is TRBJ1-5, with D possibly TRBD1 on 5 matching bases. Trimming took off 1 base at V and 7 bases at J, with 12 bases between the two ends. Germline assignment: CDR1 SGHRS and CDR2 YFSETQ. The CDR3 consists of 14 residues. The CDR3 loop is CASSLSGGGQPQHF. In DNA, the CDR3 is TGCGCCAGCAGCTTGTCGGGGGGAGGGCAGCCCCAGCATTTT.

CDR3 protein: CASSPTGADPYEQYF. The CDR3, as DNA: TGTGCCAGCAGTCCGACAGGGGCCGACCCTTACGAGCAGTACTTC. The chain is built from TRBV6-2 or TRBV6-3 and TRBJ2-7, with TRBD1 matching over 8 bases. CDR1 and CDR2 (germline): MNHEY, SVGEGT. The CDR3 is 15 amino acids. Germline trimming cut 5 bases from V and 4 bases from J; bases unmatched to any gene: 10.

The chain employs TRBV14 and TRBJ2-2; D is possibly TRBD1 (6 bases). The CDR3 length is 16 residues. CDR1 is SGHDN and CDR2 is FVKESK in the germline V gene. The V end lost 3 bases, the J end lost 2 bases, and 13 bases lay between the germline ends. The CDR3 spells CASSHLQGLNTGELFF. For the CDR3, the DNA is TGTGCCAGCAGCCACCTGCAGGGGCTCAACACCGGGGAGCTGTTTTTT.

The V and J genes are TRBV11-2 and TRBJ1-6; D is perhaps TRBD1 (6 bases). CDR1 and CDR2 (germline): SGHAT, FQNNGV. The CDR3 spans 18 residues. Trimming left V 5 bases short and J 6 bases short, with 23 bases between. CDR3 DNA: TGTGCCAGCAGCGCCATATCGAGTCCCAGGGGTATTAATTCACCCCTCCACTTT. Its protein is CASSAISSPRGINSPLHF.

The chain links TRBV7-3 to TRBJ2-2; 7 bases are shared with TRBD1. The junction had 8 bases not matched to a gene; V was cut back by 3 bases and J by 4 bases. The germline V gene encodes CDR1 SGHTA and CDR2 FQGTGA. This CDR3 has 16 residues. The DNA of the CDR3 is TGTGCCAGCAGCTTGCAAGGGGGCGCGGGCACCGGGGAGCTGTTTTTT. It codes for CASSLQGGAGTGELFF.

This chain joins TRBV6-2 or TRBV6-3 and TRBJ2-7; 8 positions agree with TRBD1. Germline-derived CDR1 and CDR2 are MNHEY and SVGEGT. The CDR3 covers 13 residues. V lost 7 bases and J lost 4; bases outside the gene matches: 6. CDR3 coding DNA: TGTGCCAGCAACCCAGGGGGCCGGTACGAGCAGTACTTC. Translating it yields CASNPGGRYEQYF.

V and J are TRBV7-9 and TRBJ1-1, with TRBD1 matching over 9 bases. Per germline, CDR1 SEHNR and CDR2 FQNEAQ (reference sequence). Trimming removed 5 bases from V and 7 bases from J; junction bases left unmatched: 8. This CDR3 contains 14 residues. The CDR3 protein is CASSPQTGGGEAFF. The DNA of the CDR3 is TGTGCCAGCAGCCCTCAGACAGGGGGAGGTGAAGCTTTCTTT.

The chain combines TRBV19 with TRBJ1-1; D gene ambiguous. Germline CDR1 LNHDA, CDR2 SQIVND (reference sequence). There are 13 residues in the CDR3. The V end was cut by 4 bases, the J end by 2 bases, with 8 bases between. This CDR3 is CASSSQVNTEAFF. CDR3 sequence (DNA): TGTGCCAGTAGTAGTCAGGTTAACACTGAAGCTTTCTTT.

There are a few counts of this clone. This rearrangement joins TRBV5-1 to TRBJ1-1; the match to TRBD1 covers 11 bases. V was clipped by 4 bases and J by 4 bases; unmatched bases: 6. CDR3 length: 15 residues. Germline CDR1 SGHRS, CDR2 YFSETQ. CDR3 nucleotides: TGCGCCAGCAGCGATGGACAGGGGGCGTCCACTGAAGCTTTCTTT. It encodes CASSDGQGASTEAFF.

The CDR3 loop is CASSPLGGGYYNEQFF. In DNA, the CDR3 is TGTGCCAGCAGCCCGTTGGGGGGGGGCTACTACAATGAGCAGTTCTTC. The V gene is TRBV3-1 (or the pseudogene TRBV3-2), the J gene TRBJ2-1; D may be TRBD2 (7 bases). Germline CDR1 and CDR2: LGHDT and YNNKEL (reference sequence). V was shortened by 4 bases and J by 3 bases, with 16 bases between the two germline ends. The CDR3 extends over 16 amino acids.

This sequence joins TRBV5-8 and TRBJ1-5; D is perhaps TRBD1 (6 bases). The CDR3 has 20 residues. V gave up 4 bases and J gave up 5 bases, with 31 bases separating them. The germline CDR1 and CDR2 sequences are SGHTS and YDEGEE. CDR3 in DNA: TGTGCCAGCAGCCACACGGGACAAATCTGGCGCGTACGTCGGGATCAGCCCCAGCATTTT. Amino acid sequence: CASSHTGQIWRVRRDQPQHF. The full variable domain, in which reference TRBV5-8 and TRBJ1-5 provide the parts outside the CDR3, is EAGVTQSPTHLIKTRGQQATLRCSPISGHTSVYWYQQALGLGLQFLLWYDEGEERNRGNFPPRFSGRQFPNYSSELNVNALELEDSALYLCASSHTGQIWRVRRDQPQHFGDGTRLSIL.

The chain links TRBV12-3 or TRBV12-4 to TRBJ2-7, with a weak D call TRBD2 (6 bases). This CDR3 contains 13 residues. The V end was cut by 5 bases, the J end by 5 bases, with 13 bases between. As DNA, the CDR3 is TGTGCCAGCAGTGTCGGGGGTGTGGACGAGCAGTACTTC. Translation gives CASSVGGVDEQYF.